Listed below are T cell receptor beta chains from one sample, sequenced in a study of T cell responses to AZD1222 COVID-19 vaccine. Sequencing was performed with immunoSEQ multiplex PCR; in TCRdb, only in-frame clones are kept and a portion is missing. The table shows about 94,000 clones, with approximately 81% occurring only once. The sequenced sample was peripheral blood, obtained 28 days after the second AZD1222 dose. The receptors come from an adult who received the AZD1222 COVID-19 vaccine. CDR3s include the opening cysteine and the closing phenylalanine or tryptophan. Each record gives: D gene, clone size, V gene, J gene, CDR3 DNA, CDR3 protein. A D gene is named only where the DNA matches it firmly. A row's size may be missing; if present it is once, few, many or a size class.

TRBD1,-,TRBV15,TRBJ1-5,TGTGCCACCAGCAGAGGGACGGGACAGGGATCTACTGGCAATCAGCCCCAGCATTTT,CATSRGTGQGSTGNQPQHF
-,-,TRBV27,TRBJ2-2,TGTGCCAGCAGTTTAATTCCGAGCGGGCTCGGGCGGGGGGAGCTGTTTTTT,CASSLIPSGLGRGELFF
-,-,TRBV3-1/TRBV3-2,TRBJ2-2,TGTGCCAGCAGCCAAGGGGATTTAGCCGGGGAGCTGTTTTTT,CASSQGDLAGELFF
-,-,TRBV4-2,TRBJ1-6,TGTGCCAGCAGCCCTCCGACCAATTCACCCCTCCACTTT,CASSPPTNSPLHF
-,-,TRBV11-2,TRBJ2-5,TGTGCCAGCAGCCTAAACTACCAAGAGACCCAGTACTTC,CASSLNYQETQYF
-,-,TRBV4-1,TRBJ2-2,TGCGCCAGCAGCCCTTGGGACAAGAACACCGGGGAGCTGTTTTTT,CASSPWDKNTGELFF
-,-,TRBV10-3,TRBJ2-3,TGTGCCATCAGTGACGATTTGTCCACAGATACGCAGTATTTT,CAISDDLSTDTQYF
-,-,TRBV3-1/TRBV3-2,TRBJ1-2,TGTGCCAGCAGCCAGGACGCCTTTAATAACTATGGCTACACCTTC,CASSQDAFNNYGYTF
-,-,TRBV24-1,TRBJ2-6,TGTGCCACCAGTGGACGGGGAGTCTCTGGGGCCAACGTCCTGACTTTC,CATSGRGVSGANVLTF
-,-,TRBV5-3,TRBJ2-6,TGTGCCAGAAGCGTCCCGGTCGGGGCCAACGTCCTGACTTTC,CARSVPVGANVLTF
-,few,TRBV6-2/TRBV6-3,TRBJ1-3,TGTGCCAGCAGTGGGGTCTCTGGAAACACCATATATTTT,CASSGVSGNTIYF
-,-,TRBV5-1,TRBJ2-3,TGCGCCAGCAGCTTGGGGTCAGATGGCACAGATACGCAGTATTTT,CASSLGSDGTDTQYF
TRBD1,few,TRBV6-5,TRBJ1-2,TGTGCCAGCAGCCCGGACAGGGTTGGCTATGGCTACACCTTC,CASSPDRVGYGYTF
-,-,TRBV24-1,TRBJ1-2,TGTGCCACCAGTGACCGGGGTAACTATGGCTACACCTTC,CATSDRGNYGYTF
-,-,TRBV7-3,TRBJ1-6,TGTGCCAGCAGCTTGGGGCGGGGCCAAAATTCACCCCTCCACTTT,CASSLGRGQNSPLHF
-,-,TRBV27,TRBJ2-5,TGTGCCAGCAGTATGCTAGCGAGGGGGGAGGAGACCCAGTACTTC,CASSMLARGEETQYF
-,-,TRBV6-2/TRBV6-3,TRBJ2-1,TGTGCCAGCAGTTACTCGCTAGCGCAATCCTACAATGAGCAGTTCTTC,CASSYSLAQSYNEQFF